The source of this T cell receptor (beta chain) is a study of shared clonotypes between healthy human individuals. Only CD45RO-negative cells positively selected for CCR7 counted as naive CD8 cells, so terminally differentiated effector memory CD45RA+ cells were excluded. V was shortened by 5 bases and J by 1 base, with 16 bases between the two germline ends. Germline V gene sequence: CDR1 MDHEN, CDR2 SYDVKM. The CDR3 sequence is 16 residues long. This clone was seen just once. The data were produced by immunoSEQ multiplex PCR, yet TCRdb's version contains in-frame clones alone and is incomplete. The sample consists of under 850,000 clones, roughly 92% of them appearing once.

The source is a young man in good health. This chain joins TRBV28 and TRBJ2-3; weak D call: TRBD1 (5 bases). The sample comprised naive CD8+ T cells sorted from blood. CDR3 sequence (DNA): TGTGCCAGCAGTCGACCGGTAGAAGGGGGCACAGATACGCAGTATTTT. Amino acid sequence: CASSRPVEGGTDTQYF.